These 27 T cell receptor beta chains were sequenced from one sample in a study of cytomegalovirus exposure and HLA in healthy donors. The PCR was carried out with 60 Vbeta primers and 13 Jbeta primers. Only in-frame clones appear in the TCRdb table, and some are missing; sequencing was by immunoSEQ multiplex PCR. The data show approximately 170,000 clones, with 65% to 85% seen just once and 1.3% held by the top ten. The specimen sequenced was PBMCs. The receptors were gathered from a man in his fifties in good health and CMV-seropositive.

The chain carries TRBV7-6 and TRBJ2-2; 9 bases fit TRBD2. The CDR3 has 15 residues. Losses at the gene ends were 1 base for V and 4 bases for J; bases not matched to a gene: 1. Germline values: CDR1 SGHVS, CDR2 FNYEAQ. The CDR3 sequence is CASSLVAGATGELFF. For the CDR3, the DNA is TGTGCCAGCAGCTTAGTAGCGGGAGCCACCGGGGAGCTGTTTTTT.

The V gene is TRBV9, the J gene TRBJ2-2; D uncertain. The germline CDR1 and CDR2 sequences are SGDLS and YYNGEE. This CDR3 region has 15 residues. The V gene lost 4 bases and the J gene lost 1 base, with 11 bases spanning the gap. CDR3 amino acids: CASSRGQMNTGELFF. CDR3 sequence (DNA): TGTGCCAGCAGCCGCGGTCAAATGAACACCGGGGAGCTGTTTTTT.

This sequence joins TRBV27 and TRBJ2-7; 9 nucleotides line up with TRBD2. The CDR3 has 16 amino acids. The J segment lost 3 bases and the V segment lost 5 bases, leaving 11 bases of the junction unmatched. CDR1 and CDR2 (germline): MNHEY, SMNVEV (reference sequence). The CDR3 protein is CASSAATSGTFYEQYF. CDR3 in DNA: TGTGCCAGCAGTGCCGCGACTAGCGGCACCTTCTACGAGCAGTACTTC.

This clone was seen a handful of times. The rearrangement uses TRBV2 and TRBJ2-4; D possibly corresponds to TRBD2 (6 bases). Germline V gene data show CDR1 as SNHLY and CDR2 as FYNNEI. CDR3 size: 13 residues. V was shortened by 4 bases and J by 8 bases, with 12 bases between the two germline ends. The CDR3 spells CASSAGSLDIQYF. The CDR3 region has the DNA TGTGCCAGCAGTGCCGGGAGTTTGGACATTCAGTACTTC.

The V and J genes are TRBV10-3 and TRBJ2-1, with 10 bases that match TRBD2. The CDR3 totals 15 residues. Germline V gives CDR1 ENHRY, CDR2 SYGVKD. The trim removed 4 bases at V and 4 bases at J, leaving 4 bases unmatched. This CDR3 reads CAISGLAGGYNEQFF. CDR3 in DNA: TGTGCCATCAGTGGCTTAGCGGGGGGATACAATGAGCAGTTCTTC.

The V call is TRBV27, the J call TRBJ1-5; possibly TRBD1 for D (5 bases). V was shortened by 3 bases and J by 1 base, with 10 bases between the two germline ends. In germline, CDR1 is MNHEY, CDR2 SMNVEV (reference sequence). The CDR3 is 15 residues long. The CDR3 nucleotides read TGTGCCAGCAGTTTGGGCAGGGCAAGCAATCAGCCCCAGCATTTT. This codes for CASSLGRASNQPQHF.

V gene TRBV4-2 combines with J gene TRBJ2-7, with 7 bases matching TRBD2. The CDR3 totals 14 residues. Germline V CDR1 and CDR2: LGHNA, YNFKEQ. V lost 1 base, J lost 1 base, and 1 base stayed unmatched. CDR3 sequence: CASSQASGSYEQYF. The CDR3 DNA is TGTGCCAGCAGCCAAGCTAGCGGTTCCTACGAGCAGTACTTC.

The CDR3 here is CASSLSSASGGALDTQYF. CDR3 DNA: TGTGCCAGCAGCTTAAGCTCTGCTAGCGGGGGGGCTTTAGATACGCAGTATTTT. The chain joins TRBV11-2 to TRBJ2-3; 12 positions match TRBD2. The V and J ends lost 2 bases and 5 bases, in that order; junction bases with no gene match: 11. This CDR3 spans 18 amino acids. Germline V gives CDR1 SGHAT, CDR2 FQNNGV.

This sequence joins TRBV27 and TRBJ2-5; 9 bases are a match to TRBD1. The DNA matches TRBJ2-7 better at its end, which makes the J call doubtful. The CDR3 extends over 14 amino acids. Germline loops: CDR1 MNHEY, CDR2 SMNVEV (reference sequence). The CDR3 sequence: CASSLGTGYYEQYF. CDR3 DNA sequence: TGTGCCAGCAGTTTGGGGACAGGGTACTACGAGCAGTACTTC.

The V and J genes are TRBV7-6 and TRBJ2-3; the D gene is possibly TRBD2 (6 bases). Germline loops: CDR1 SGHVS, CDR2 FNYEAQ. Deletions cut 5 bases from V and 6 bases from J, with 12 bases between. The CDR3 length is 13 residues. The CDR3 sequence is CASSRRDSDTQYF. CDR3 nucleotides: TGTGCCAGCAGCCGTCGGGACTCCGATACGCAGTATTTT.

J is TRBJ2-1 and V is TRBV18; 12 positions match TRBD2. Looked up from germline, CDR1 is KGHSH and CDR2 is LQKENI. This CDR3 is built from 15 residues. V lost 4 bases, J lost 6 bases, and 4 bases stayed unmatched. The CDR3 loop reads CASSRRTSGINEQFF. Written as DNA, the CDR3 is TGTGCCAGCTCACGGCGGACTAGCGGGATCAATGAGCAGTTCTTC.

The CDR3 DNA sequence: TGTGCCAGCAGTCAGACAGGTCTCAATCAGCCCCAGCATTTT. Amino acid sequence: CASSQTGLNQPQHF. V gene TRBV6-5 combines with J gene TRBJ1-5, with a weak D call TRBD1 (6 bases). Per the germline V gene, CDR1 is MNHEY and CDR2 is SVGAGI. The ends were cut back, 5 bases at V and 3 bases at J, with 11 bases in the middle. The CDR3 length is 14 residues.

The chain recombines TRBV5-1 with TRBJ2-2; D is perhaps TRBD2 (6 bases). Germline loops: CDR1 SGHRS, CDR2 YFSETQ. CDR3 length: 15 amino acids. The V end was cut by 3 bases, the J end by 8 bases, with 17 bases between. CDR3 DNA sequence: TGCGCCAGCAGCTCCGAGGGCGGGGTTTCAGGGGAGCTGTTTTTT. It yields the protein CASSSEGGVSGELFF.

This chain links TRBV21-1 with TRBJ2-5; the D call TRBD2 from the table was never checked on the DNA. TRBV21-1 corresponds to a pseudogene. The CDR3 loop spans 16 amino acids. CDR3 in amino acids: CASSNRREGPQETQYF. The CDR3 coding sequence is TGTGCCAGCAGCAATCGGAGGGAGGGGCCGCAAGAGACCCAGTACTTC.

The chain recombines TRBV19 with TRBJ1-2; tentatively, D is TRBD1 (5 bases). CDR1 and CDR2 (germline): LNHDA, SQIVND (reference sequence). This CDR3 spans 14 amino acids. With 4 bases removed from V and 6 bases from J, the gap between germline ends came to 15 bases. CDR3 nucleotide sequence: TGTGCCAGTAGTAAAACGACAGTTAGTAATGGCTACACCTTC. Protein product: CASSKTTVSNGYTF. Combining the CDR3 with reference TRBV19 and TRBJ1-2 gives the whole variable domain DGGITQSPKYLFRKEGQNVTLSCEQNLNHDAMYWYRQDPGQGLRLIYYSQIVNDFQKGDIAEGYSVSREKKESFPLTVTSAQKNPTAFYLCASSKTTVSNGYTFGSGTRLTVV.

The CDR3 protein is CASSLKTRSYEQYF. The CDR3 DNA is TGTGCCAGCAGTTTAAAGACTCGCTCCTACGAGCAGTACTTC. This chain links TRBV27 with TRBJ2-7; D is unclear. This CDR3 has 14 amino acids. The V end lost 2 bases, the J end lost 0 bases, and 8 bases lay between the germline ends. In germline, CDR1 is MNHEY, CDR2 SMNVEV (reference sequence).

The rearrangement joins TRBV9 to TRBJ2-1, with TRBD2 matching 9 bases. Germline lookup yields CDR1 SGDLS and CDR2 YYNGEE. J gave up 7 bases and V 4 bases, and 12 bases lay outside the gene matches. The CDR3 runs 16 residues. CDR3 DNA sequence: TGTGCCAGCAGCCCCCCGACTAGCGGAGGGGGGAATGAGCAGTTCTTC. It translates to CASSPPTSGGGNEQFF.

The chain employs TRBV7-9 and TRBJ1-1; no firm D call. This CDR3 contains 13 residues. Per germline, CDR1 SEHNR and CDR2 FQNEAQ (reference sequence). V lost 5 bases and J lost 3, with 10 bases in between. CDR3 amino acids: CASSPERDTEAFF. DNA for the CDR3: TGTGCCAGCAGCCCGGAGCGGGACACTGAAGCTTTCTTT.

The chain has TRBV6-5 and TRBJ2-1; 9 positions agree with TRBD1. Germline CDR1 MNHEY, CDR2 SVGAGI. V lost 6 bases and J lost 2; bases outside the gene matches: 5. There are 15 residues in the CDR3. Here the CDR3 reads CASRSDRGAYNEQFF. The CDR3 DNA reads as TGTGCCAGCAGATCTGACAGGGGGGCCTACAATGAGCAGTTCTTC.

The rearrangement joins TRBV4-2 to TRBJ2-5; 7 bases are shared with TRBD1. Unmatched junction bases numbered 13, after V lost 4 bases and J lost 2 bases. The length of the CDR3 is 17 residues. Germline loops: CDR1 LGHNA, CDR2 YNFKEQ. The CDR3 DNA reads TGTGCCAGCAGCCCCGGCCCAAGGCAACAGGGGCAAGAGACCCAGTACTTC. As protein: CASSPGPRQQGQETQYF.

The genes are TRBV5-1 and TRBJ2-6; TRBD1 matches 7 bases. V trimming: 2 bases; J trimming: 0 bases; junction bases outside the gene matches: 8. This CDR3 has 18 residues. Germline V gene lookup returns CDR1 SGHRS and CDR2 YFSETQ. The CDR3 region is CASSFSPGQSSGANVLTF. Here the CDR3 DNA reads TGCGCCAGCAGCTTCTCCCCGGGACAGAGCTCTGGGGCCAACGTCCTGACTTTC.

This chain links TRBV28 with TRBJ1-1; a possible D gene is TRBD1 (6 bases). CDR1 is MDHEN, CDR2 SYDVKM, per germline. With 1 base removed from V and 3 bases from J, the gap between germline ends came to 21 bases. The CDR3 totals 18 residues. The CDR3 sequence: CASSLYGRGNTADTEAFF. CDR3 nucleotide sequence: TGTGCCAGCAGTTTATATGGGAGGGGGAATACGGCGGACACTGAAGCTTTCTTT.

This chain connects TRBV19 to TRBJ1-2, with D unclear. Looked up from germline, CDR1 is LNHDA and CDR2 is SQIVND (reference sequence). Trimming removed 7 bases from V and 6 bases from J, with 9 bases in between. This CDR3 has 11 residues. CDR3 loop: CASISGNGYTF. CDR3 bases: TGTGCCAGTATCTCCGGGAATGGCTACACCTTC.

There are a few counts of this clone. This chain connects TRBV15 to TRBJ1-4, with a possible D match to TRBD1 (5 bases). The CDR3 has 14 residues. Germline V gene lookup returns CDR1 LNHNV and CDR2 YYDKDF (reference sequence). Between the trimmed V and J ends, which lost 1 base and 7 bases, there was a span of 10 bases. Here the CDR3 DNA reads TGTGCCACCAGCAGAGTGGTAGGGGTTGAAAAACTGTTTTTT. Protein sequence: CATSRVVGVEKLFF. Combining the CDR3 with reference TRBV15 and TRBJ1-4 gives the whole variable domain DAMVIQNPRYQVTQFGKPVTLSCSQTLNHNVMYWYQQKSSQAPKLLFHYYDKDFNNEADTPDNFQSRRPNTSFCFLDIRSPGLGDTAMYLCATSRVVGVEKLFFGSGTQLSVL.

This chain's CDR3 is CASSQEDGTSRPYEQYF. The CDR3 DNA sequence: TGTGCCAGCAGCCAAGAAGATGGGACTAGCAGACCCTACGAGCAGTACTTC. The gene calls are TRBV4-2 and TRBJ2-7, with 9 bases identical to TRBD2. Trimming cost V 0 bases and J 2 bases; bases outside gene matches: 8. The germline V gene has CDR1 LGHNA and CDR2 YNFKEQ. This CDR3 has 17 amino acids.

The CDR3 DNA reads as TGCGCCAGCAGCTTGGGGTTAAGCGGGTCCTCCCTCTACGAGCAGTACTTC. This translates into CASSLGLSGSSLYEQYF. This chain uses TRBV5-1 with TRBJ2-7; the D gene is possibly TRBD2 (6 bases). The germline gives CDR1 SGHRS, CDR2 YFSETQ. This CDR3 is built from 17 residues. V lost 0 bases and J 3 bases, leaving 19 bases between the germline ends.

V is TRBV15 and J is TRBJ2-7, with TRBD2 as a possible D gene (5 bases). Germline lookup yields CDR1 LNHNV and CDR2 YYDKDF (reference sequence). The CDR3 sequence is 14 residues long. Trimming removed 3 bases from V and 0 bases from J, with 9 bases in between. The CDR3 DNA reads TGTGCCACCAGCAGGGCGGGCAGCTCCTACGAGCAGTACTTC. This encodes CATSRAGSSYEQYF.